The clone carrying this TCR beta chain was observed once. Its antigen is still unknown. The sample belongs to a study of radiotherapy plus CTLA-4 blockade in lung cancer. The wider study: 15% to 20% of enrolled patients responded objectively, and approximately 30% had disease control. Study-wide results and limits: An expansion of tumor-derived TCR clones occurred in blood after radiotherapy plus ipilimumab. Early blood T cell clone changes and increased post-radiation serum interferon-beta were reportedly the strongest response predictors.

Sequenced by immunoSEQ multiplex PCR; TCRdb stores in-frame clones only, minus some. The table shows about 36,000 clones, with just under 75% occurring only once. Each patient with chemo-refractory metastatic non-small-cell lung cancer was treated with focal radiation plus CTLA-4 blockade using ipilimumab. In germline, CDR1 is MNHNS, CDR2 SASEGT. Trimming removed 4 bases from V and 3 bases from J; junction bases left unmatched: 5. This CDR3 has 14 amino acids. The sequence came from a human donor with non-small cell lung cancer who had stable disease on radiotherapy plus ipilimumab. The chain couples TRBV6-1 to TRBJ2-5, with TRBD2 identical over 7 bases. The sample here was peripheral blood, taken from a patient treated with radiotherapy plus ipilimumab. The CDR3 coding sequence is TGTGCCAGCAGTGGGGGGGGAGGGAAAGAGACCCAGTACTTC. This encodes CASSGGGGKETQYF.